This TCR beta chain was observed in a study of T cell responses to AZD1222 COVID-19 vaccine. The study's findings and limits: Spike-wide coverage was observed for vaccine-associated CD4 TCRs, with dominant responses at 160-218 and 743-854. Unmutated regions of variants are reportedly targeted by nearly half of spike-specific TCRs. Donors, mostly white British, included more females; clonal diversity was possibly underestimated.

The CDR3 loop spans 14 amino acids. Germline V gene lookup returns CDR1 MNHEY and CDR2 SVGAGI. Trimming cost V 6 bases and J 6 bases, with 18 bases left between them. A note on this clone: Its antigen is currently unknown.

Generated by immunoSEQ multiplex PCR, the TCRdb table keeps only in-frame clones and is missing some. The data show fewer than 200,000 clones, roughly nine tenths seen once. Sequencing used peripheral blood, obtained on day 0 of AZD1222 vaccination. The V and J genes are TRBV6-5 and TRBJ2-7, with no clear D. This receptor was taken from an adult in good health. In nucleotides, the CDR3 is TGTGCCAGCAGACAGCTCTACGGCGGATCCGAGCAGTACTTC. Translation gives CASRQLYGGSEQYF.